This T cell receptor beta chain comes out of a study of siplizumab effects on memory and regulatory T cells. The CDR3 contains 16 residues. CDR1 and CDR2 (germline): MNHEY, SMNVEV (reference sequence). J was trimmed by 5 bases and V by 3 bases; bases with no gene match: 8. The study's findings and limits: The apparent diversity of naive T cells exceeded that of memory cells, and naive T cells seemed to make a major contribution to the alloresponse.

Sequencing was performed with immunoSEQ multiplex PCR; in TCRdb, only in-frame clones are kept and a portion is missing. In the table there are approximately 46,000 clones, 93% of which are singletons. This clone occurred once. What it recognizes is unknown. Sequencing was done on a sample of CD8+ T cells sorted from blood. The receptor was isolated from a human donor in good health. This chain connects TRBV27 to TRBJ2-5, with 11 bases lining up with TRBD1. CDR3 region: CASSFLGTGGGETQYF. DNA of the CDR3: TGTGCCAGCAGTTTTCTAGGGACAGGGGGTGGGGAGACCCAGTACTTC.